This TCR beta chain came from a study of blood T cell repertoires in COVID-19. In the study overall: Nucleic acid was either cDNA or gDNA, and it came from T cells, B-cell-depleted T cells, or PBMCs.

Some clones are missing from TCRdb's copy, which holds only in-frame ones; the method was immunoSEQ multiplex PCR. This table holds over 250,000 clones, about 90% found once. V gave up 2 bases and J gave up 4 bases; unmatched junction bases: 3. The CDR3 extends over 15 amino acids. Per the germline V gene, CDR1 is SGHAT and CDR2 is FQNNGV. Sample: PBMCs or T cells enriched from blood (not recorded which). J is TRBJ1-3 and V is TRBV11-2, with 9 positions matching TRBD1. This TCR was recovered from a woman in her sixties or seventies who had recovered from COVID-19. CDR3 sequence: CASSLSTGGGNTIYF. The CDR3 DNA reads as TGTGCCAGCAGCTTATCGACAGGGGGAGGAAACACCATATATTTT.